The present TCR beta chain was sequenced within a study of T cell changes during pregnancy in multiple sclerosis. CDR1 and CDR2 (germline): LNHNV, YYDKDF (reference sequence). The V end was cut by 6 bases, the J end by 0 bases, with 16 bases between. This CDR3 region has 16 residues. TCRdb keeps only in-frame clones here, not all; method: immunoSEQ multiplex PCR. The table has approximately 50,000 clones, approximately 91% seen once. The origin of this receptor is a female donor with multiple sclerosis, enrolled in a pregnancy study. The sample consisted of CD8+ T cells from peripheral blood mononuclear cells, taken after pregnancy. The chain joins TRBV15 to TRBJ2-3, with a possible D match to TRBD2 (6 bases). CDR3 loop: CATRLPGETSTDTQYF. CDR3 DNA sequence: TGTGCCACCAGACTTCCGGGGGAAACTAGCACAGATACGCAGTATTTT.